The clone carrying this TCR beta chain showed up just once. The V end lost 4 bases, the J end lost 1 base, and 20 bases lay between the germline ends. This CDR3 is 19 amino acids long. The V gene's germline CDR1 is WNHNN and CDR2 SYGVQD (reference sequence). The sample belongs to a study of control samples from healthy donors and cancer patients. Profiling relied on immunoSEQ multiplex PCR, and the TCRdb table lists in-frame clones only, not all of them. This sample has approximately 210,000 clones, with about nine tenths found just once. The receptor comes from a man aged 25-45 years in good health. The rearrangement links TRBV10-1 to TRBJ2-6; D unclear. Sequencing was carried out using blood. This chain's CDR3 is CASSGPDEAPRSGANVLTF. The CDR3 nucleotides are TGCGCCAGCAGTGGACCGGACGAGGCCCCCCGGTCTGGGGCCAACGTCCTGACTTTC.